One and the same sample provided the 20 T cell receptor beta chains below, sequenced in a study of T-cell memory formation after mild COVID-19. Via MiXCR, TCRdb re-called the 5' RACE reads, giving one row per CDR3 protein. The table shows 450,000 to 650,000 distinct CDR3 sequences, with approximately 18% occurring only once. The sequenced sample consisted of PBMCs or a T cell subset sorted from them (not recorded which). The receptors were gathered from an adult woman who had mild COVID-19 (a few samples of this study predate the infection). Cell type and time point are not known.

This clonotype was seen a few times. The CDR3 DNA reads as TGTGCCAGCACGCGGGGGACCCAAGAGACCCAGTACTTC. Its protein product is CASTRGTQETQYF. The genes are TRBV3-1 and TRBJ2-5, with 7 bases identical to TRBD2. CDR1 is LGHDT, CDR2 YNNKEL, per germline (reference sequence). Trimming cost V 7 bases and J 1 base; bases outside gene matches: 3. CDR3 length equals 13 residues.

With respect to this clonotype: Without the conserved terminal phenylalanine or tryptophan, this CDR3 likely stems from a read error. The V and J genes are TRBV15 and TRBJ2-7; TRBD1 agrees at 7 bases. J was trimmed by 4 bases and V by 4 bases; bases with no gene match: 13. CDR1 and CDR2 (germline): LNHNV, YYDKDF (reference sequence). The CDR3 runs 16 residues. The CDR3 nucleotides read TGTGCCACCAGCACTTTTGGGACAGATGGGGGATACGAGCAGTACTTA. As protein: CATSTFGTDGGYEQYL.

The chain is built from TRBV27 and TRBJ2-5, with D perhaps TRBD2 (5 bases). The ends were cut back, 6 bases at V and 5 bases at J, with 19 bases in the middle. The CDR3 has 15 residues. Germline loops: CDR1 MNHEY, CDR2 SMNVEV (reference sequence). CDR3 sequence (DNA): TGTGCCAGCAGCGCGGGCCCCCTGGGGTGGGAGACCCAGTACTTC. Amino acids: CASSAGPLGWETQYF.

Points on this clonotype: The CDR3 end shows no conserved phenylalanine or tryptophan, and so a read error is likely. The DNA for the CDR3 is TGTGCCAGCAGCAATCCGGACAGGGGGCGAAGTTATTTCAGAGGCTACACCTTA. Encoded protein: CASSNPDRGRSYFRGYTL. The V call is TRBV6-5, the J call TRBJ1-2; 11 bases align to TRBD1. The CDR3 is made up of 18 amino acids. Germline V CDR1 and CDR2: MNHEY, SVGAGI. The V gene end was trimmed by 6 bases and the J gene end by 8 bases; junction bases not matched to a gene: 20.

This chain uses TRBV7-8 with TRBJ2-5; 11 bases are a match to TRBD2. There are 16 residues in the CDR3. Trimming removed 7 bases from V and 5 bases from J; junction bases left unmatched: 12. Germline assignment: CDR1 SGHVS and CDR2 FQNEAQ. The CDR3 DNA sequence: TGTGCCAGCACCCCCACCCGACTAGCGGGGAGGGAGACCCAGTACTTC. This gives the protein CASTPTRLAGRETQYF.

This clonotype occurred a few times. The chain couples TRBV11-2 to TRBJ1-6; unclear D gene. Looked up from germline, CDR1 is SGHAT and CDR2 is FQNNGV. The length of the CDR3 is 14 residues. Trimming left V 3 bases short and J 8 bases short, with 11 bases between. CDR3 residues: CASSFAGADSPLHF. The CDR3 bases are TGTGCCAGCAGCTTCGCGGGAGCTGATTCACCCCTCCACTTT.

This clonotype was counted only a few times. The rearrangement joins TRBV6-2 or TRBV6-3 to TRBJ2-1, with 7 bases lining up with TRBD2. In germline, CDR1 is MNHEY, CDR2 SVGEGT. Trimming removed 2 bases from V and 6 bases from J; junction bases left unmatched: 22. The CDR3 covers 20 residues. CDR3 loop: CASSYTGGIRPRGGLNEQFF. In nucleotides, the CDR3 is TGTGCCAGCAGTTACACGGGGGGTATCCGGCCCCGCGGGGGACTCAATGAGCAGTTCTTC.

This clonotype was recorded a few times. The J gene is TRBJ2-5, the V gene TRBV6-5; 12 bases are a match to TRBD2. Germline V gives CDR1 MNHEY, CDR2 SVGAGI. Trimming took 5 bases from V and 5 from J; bases not matched to a gene: 27. The CDR3 runs to 22 residues. The CDR3, as DNA: TGTGCCAGCAGTACCCGCGGAGTCGACGAAGGCCGACTAGCGGGGGCTGGGGAGACCCAGTACTTC. Protein: CASSTRGVDEGRLAGAGETQYF.

The gene calls are TRBV19 and TRBJ2-6, with D perhaps matching TRBD2 (6 bases). V lost 3 bases and J 0 bases, leaving 6 bases between the germline ends. CDR1 is LNHDA and CDR2 is SQIVND in the germline V gene (reference sequence). This CDR3 is 15 amino acids long. The CDR3 DNA reads TGTGCCAGTAGTATCGGGAGCTCTGGGGCCAACGTCCTGACTTTC. Translation gives CASSIGSSGANVLTF.

The table lists this clonotype with many counts. One end of the junction varies from germline; a read error may be responsible. The V gene is TRBV5-1, the J gene TRBJ2-3; D gene uncertain. CDR1 and CDR2 from the germline V gene are SGHRS and YFSETQ. The CDR3 sequence is 12 residues long. Here the CDR3 reads CASSPAGDTQYF. The CDR3 DNA reads TGTGCCAGCTCACCCGCCGGAGATACGCAGTATTTT.

The chain uses TRBV7-8 and TRBJ2-2; 12 bases align to TRBD1. CDR1 SGHVS and CDR2 FQNEAQ come from the germline V gene. The CDR3 runs 18 residues. Unmatched junction bases numbered 11, after V lost 1 base and J lost 8 bases. CDR3 in DNA: TGTGCCAGCAGCTTAGTTTGGGACAGGGGGCGCAAATCGGGGGAGCTGTTTTTT. Its translation is CASSLVWDRGRKSGELFF.

The sample holds a few counts of this clonotype. The rearrangement links TRBV30 to TRBJ1-2; D remains ambiguous. Germline CDR1 is GTSNPN and CDR2 is SVGIG (reference sequence). V lost 5 bases and J lost 4, with 23 bases in between. The CDR3 extends over 16 amino acids. CDR3 region: CAWPTPRGHRVYGYTF. DNA of the CDR3: TGTGCCTGGCCGACCCCCAGAGGGCACCGAGTCTATGGCTACACCTTC.

This clonotype has only a few counts. Written as DNA, the CDR3 is TGTGCCCAGGGGGGGGCGCAAAGCACTGAAGCTTTCTTT. It is translated as CAQGGAQSTEAFF. The chain is built from TRBV21-1 and TRBJ1-1; TRBD1 is taken as the D call from the table, unchecked against the DNA. TRBV21-1 is assigned pseudogene status. This CDR3 comprises 13 residues.

This clonotype has only a few counts. The CDR3, as DNA: TGCAGCGTTGTAAGCGGGAGCGGGGGGTACAATGAGCAGTTCTTC. Its protein is CSVVSGSGGYNEQFF. This chain links TRBV29-1 with TRBJ2-1, with TRBD2 matching 9 bases. This CDR3 spans 15 amino acids. The V and J ends lost 4 bases and 4 bases, in that order; junction bases with no gene match: 8. The germline gives CDR1 SQVTM, CDR2 ANQGSEA.

The chain has TRBV7-6 and TRBJ2-1; D remains ambiguous. The CDR3 is 16 amino acids. Trimming removed 1 base at V and 3 bases at J, with 13 bases between. The germline V gene encodes CDR1 SGHVS and CDR2 FNYEAQ. CDR3 residues: CASSLVASTVYNEQFF. The CDR3 DNA sequence: TGTGCCAGCAGCTTAGTGGCTAGTACCGTCTACAATGAGCAGTTCTTC.

The sample holds a few counts of this clonotype. The rearrangement uses TRBV4-1 and TRBJ2-3; a possible D gene is TRBD1 (6 bases). V lost 1 base, J lost 4 bases, and 18 bases lay in between. CDR1 is MGHRA, CDR2 YSYEKL, per germline. The CDR3 length is 17 residues. The CDR3 DNA reads as TGCGCCAGCAGCCAAGTTTCTAGGGGGAATGGAGCAGATACGCAGTATTTT. It translates to CASSQVSRGNGADTQYF.

This clonotype turned up a few times. The rearrangement uses TRBV6-1 and TRBJ1-2; perhaps TRBD1 as D (5 bases). V lost 2 bases and J lost 6, with 13 bases in between. Germline loops: CDR1 MNHNS, CDR2 SASEGT. The CDR3 totals 14 residues. CDR3 in DNA: TGTGCCAGCAGTGAATATCAGGGTCTGGATGGCTACACCTTC. It specifies CASSEYQGLDGYTF.

This chain connects TRBV10-2 to TRBJ2-1, with TRBD2 matching 12 bases. Looked up from germline, CDR1 is WSHSY and CDR2 is SAAADI. The CDR3 loop spans 18 amino acids. V lost 7 bases, J lost 10 bases, and 20 bases stayed unmatched. CDR3 nucleotide sequence: TGCGCCAGCACCTCGGGAAGGTGGACTAGCGGGGACTTAGGCGAGCAGTTCTTC. Its translation is CASTSGRWTSGDLGEQFF.

This clonotype was seen only a few times. The J gene is TRBJ2-1, the V gene TRBV20-1, with D perhaps TRBD1 or TRBD2 (6 bases each). This CDR3 comprises 15 residues. Germline loops: CDR1 DFQATT, CDR2 SNEGSKA (reference sequence). V lost 7 bases and J 3 bases, leaving 19 bases between the germline ends. In DNA form, the CDR3 reads TGCAGTGGAGGGGGGCGGGAACGGTACTACAATGAGCAGTTCTTC. It yields the protein CSGGGRERYYNEQFF.

This clonotype was picked up a small number of times. V gene TRBV5-1 combines with J gene TRBJ2-7; 8 bases agree with TRBD2. CDR1 is SGHRS, CDR2 YFSETQ, per germline. Trimming took 1 base from V and 4 from J; bases not matched to a gene: 16. The CDR3 covers 18 residues. The CDR3 reads CASSLWASGSQVRYEQYF. The CDR3 coding sequence is TGCGCCAGCAGCTTGTGGGCTAGCGGGTCTCAAGTACGATACGAGCAGTACTTC.